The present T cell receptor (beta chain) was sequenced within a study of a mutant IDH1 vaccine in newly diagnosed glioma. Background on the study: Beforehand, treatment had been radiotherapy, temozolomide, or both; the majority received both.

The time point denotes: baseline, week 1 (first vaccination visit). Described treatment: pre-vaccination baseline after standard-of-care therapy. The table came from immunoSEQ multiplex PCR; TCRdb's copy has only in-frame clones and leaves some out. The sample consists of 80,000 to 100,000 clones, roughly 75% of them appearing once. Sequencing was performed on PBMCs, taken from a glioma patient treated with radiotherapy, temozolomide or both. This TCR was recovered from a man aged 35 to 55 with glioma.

The CDR3 region is CASSPGQGYNSPLHF. CDR3 sequence (DNA): TGTGCCAGTAGTCCGGGACAGGGGTATAATTCACCCCTCCACTTT. The chain employs TRBV19 and TRBJ1-6; 10 bases agree with TRBD1. Unmatched junction bases numbered 2, after V lost 5 bases and J lost 4 bases. CDR3 size: 15 residues. Germline V gene data show CDR1 as LNHDA and CDR2 as SQIVND (reference sequence).